These 14 T cell receptor beta chains were sequenced from one sample in a study of spatial heterogeneity in lung cancer. As to time point: sample taken at primary tumor resection. Unsorted whole RNA of tumor, nontumor lung or frozen PBMC was sequenced. TCRdb itself ran the 5' RACE reads through MiXCR, one entry per CDR3 protein. This table has more than 20,000 distinct CDR3 sequences, about 13% appearing once. The sample was PBMCs, taken at surgery. The receptor source for this set is a female donor with early-stage non-small cell lung cancer.

In this sample, this clonotype turned up many times. The CDR3 DNA is TGTGCCAGCAGTTTAGTGCTAGCGGGAGTAGAGCAGTACTTC. This sequence encodes CASSLVLAGVEQYF. The chain joins TRBV28 to TRBJ2-7; 10 bases map to TRBD2. The CDR3 is 14 amino acids. V lost 2 bases and J lost 7; bases outside the gene matches: 5. Germline values: CDR1 MDHEN, CDR2 SYDVKM.

This clonotype was detected ten times or more. This chain connects TRBV11-1 to TRBJ1-2, with TRBD1 as a possible D gene (6 bases). The CDR3 contains 13 residues. Trimming cost V 5 bases and J 2 bases, with 9 bases left between them. Germline loops: CDR1 SGHAT, CDR2 FQDESV (reference sequence). CDR3 sequence reads: CASSRDTNYGYTF. The DNA for the CDR3 is TGTGCCAGCAGCCGGGACACCAACTATGGCTACACCTTC.

The V gene is TRBV5-4, the J gene TRBJ1-2; D remains unclear. Germline V gene lookup returns CDR1 SGHNT and CDR2 YYREEE (reference sequence). The V and J ends lost 4 bases and 3 bases respectively, with 19 bases between them. This CDR3 region has 16 residues. CDR3 sequence (DNA): TGTGCCAGCAGCGGCCGGACGGAGGGCCCATACTATGGCTACACCTTC. Amino acid sequence: CASSGRTEGPYYGYTF.

This clonotype has at least ten counts. In DNA, the CDR3 is TGCGCCAGCAGCTTGGATTCGAGGGGACAGCCCCAGCATTTT. Protein sequence: CASSLDSRGQPQHF. The chain links TRBV5-1 to TRBJ1-5; weak D call: TRBD1 (5 bases). V was shortened by 0 bases and J by 7 bases, with 11 bases between the two germline ends. Germline V lookup: CDR1 SGHRS, CDR2 YFSETQ. This CDR3 is built from 14 residues.

This clonotype was counted ten times or more. J is TRBJ2-3 and V is TRBV28; D gene unclear. This CDR3 is 11 amino acids long. Germline V CDR1 and CDR2: MDHEN, SYDVKM. With 6 bases removed from V and 6 bases from J, the gap between germline ends came to 7 bases. The CDR3 DNA reads as TGTGCCAGCAGCGACCGGGATACGCAGTATTTT. Amino acid sequence: CASSDRDTQYF.

This clonotype turned up a few times. The chain carries TRBV27 and TRBJ1-4, with a weak D call TRBD1 (5 bases). The germline V gene encodes CDR1 MNHEY and CDR2 SMNVEV (reference sequence). The V and J ends lost 8 bases and 6 bases respectively, with 10 bases between them. This CDR3 comprises 12 residues. The CDR3 sequence: CASLGEDEKLFF. CDR3 sequence (DNA): TGTGCCAGCTTGGGGGAAGATGAAAAACTGTTTTTT.

This clonotype was found many times. The J gene is TRBJ2-3, the V gene TRBV20-1, with 11 positions matching TRBD2. The CDR3 sequence is 17 residues long. The junction had 11 bases not matched to a gene; V was cut back by 0 bases and J by 6 bases. Germline V gene lookup returns CDR1 DFQATT and CDR2 SNEGSKA (reference sequence). CDR3: CSARDFVAGGPGDTQYF. In nucleotides, the CDR3 is TGCAGTGCTAGAGATTTTGTAGCGGGGGGGCCCGGGGATACGCAGTATTTT.

The table lists this clonotype with many counts. This chain connects TRBV28 to TRBJ2-5; D uncertain. CDR3 length: 13 residues. Germline assignment: CDR1 MDHEN and CDR2 SYDVKM. V gave up 9 bases and J gave up 2 bases, with 13 bases separating them. In DNA form, the CDR3 reads TGTGCCAGTACCCGACCTGGGCAAGAGACCCAGTACTTC. This sequence encodes CASTRPGQETQYF.

This clonotype was observed a few times. V is TRBV7-2 and J is TRBJ2-3; 10 bases are shared with TRBD2. V was pared by 4 bases and J by 3 bases, with 4 bases of the junction left unmatched. The CDR3 totals 15 residues. The V gene's germline CDR1 is SGHTA and CDR2 FQGNSA. The CDR3 is CASSSSGGTTDTQYF. The CDR3 coding sequence is TGTGCCAGCAGCTCTAGCGGGGGAACAACAGATACGCAGTATTTT.

The chain couples TRBV10-3 to TRBJ2-3, with 11 positions matching TRBD1. V was pared by 11 bases and J by 4 bases, with 5 bases of the junction left unmatched. This CDR3 is built from 13 residues. Germline loops: CDR1 ENHRY, CDR2 SYGVKD. CDR3 sequence: CASGTGGSDTQYF. The CDR3 nucleotides are TGTGCCTCCGGGACAGGGGGTTCAGATACGCAGTATTTT.

V is TRBV7-6 and J is TRBJ2-2; D assignment may be TRBD1 or TRBD2 (6 bases each). This CDR3 has 16 residues. V dropped 1 base and J dropped 0 bases, with 9 bases sitting between them. Germline V lookup: CDR1 SGHVS, CDR2 FNYEAQ. CDR3 in DNA: TGTGCCAGCAGCTTAGAGGGGGGATCGAACACCGGGGAGCTGTTTTTT. Protein: CASSLEGGSNTGELFF.

This clonotype was seen more than once but under ten times. This chain connects TRBV3-1 to TRBJ1-6, with TRBD1 matching 7 bases. The CDR3 has 13 amino acids. Germline V lookup: CDR1 LGHDT, CDR2 YNNKEL (reference sequence). After removal of 4 bases from V and 7 bases from J, the junction contained 1 base not matched to a gene. CDR3 protein: CASSRDRNSPLHF. CDR3 DNA sequence: TGTGCCAGCAGCCGGGACAGAAATTCACCCCTCCACTTT. The full variable domain, its missing parts supplied by reference TRBV3-1 and TRBJ1-6, is DTAVSQTPKYLVTQMGNDKSIKCEQNLGHDTMYWYKQDSKKFLKIMFSYNNKELIINETVPNRFSPKSPDKAHLNLHINSLELGDSAVYFCASSRDRNSPLHFGNGTRLTVT.

In its sample, this clonotype was seen a few times. V gene TRBV20-1 combines with J gene TRBJ2-1; D may correspond to TRBD1 or TRBD2 (6 bases each). With 0 bases removed from V and 5 bases from J, the gap between germline ends came to 14 bases. The CDR3 loop spans 15 amino acids. Germline loops: CDR1 DFQATT, CDR2 SNEGSKA (reference sequence). CDR3 loop: CSARDWGAFHNEQFF. The CDR3 DNA sequence: TGCAGTGCTAGAGATTGGGGGGCGTTCCACAATGAGCAGTTCTTC.

This clonotype was seen repeatedly, ten times or more. J is TRBJ2-1 and V is TRBV24-1; D is perhaps TRBD1 or TRBD2 (5 bases each). V was clipped by 5 bases and J by 6 bases, with 10 bases between them. The CDR3 has 13 amino acids. Germline values: CDR1 KGHDR, CDR2 SFDVKD. The CDR3 bases are TGTGCCACCAGTGGAGGGGCGATCAATGAGCAGTTCTTC. Translation: CATSGGAINEQFF.